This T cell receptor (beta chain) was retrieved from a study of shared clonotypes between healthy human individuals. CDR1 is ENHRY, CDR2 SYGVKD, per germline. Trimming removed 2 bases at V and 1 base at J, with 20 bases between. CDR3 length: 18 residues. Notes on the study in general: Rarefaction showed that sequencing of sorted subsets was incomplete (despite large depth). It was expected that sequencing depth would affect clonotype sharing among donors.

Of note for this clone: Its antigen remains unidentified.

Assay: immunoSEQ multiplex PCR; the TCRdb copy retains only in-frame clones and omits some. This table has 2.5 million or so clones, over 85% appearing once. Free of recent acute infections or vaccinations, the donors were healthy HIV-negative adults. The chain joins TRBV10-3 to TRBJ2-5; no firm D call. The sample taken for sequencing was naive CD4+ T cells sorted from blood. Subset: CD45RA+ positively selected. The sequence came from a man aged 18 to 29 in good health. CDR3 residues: CAISEILADSTLQETQYF. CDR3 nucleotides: TGTGCCATCAGTGAGATCCTGGCAGACTCAACCCTCCAAGAGACCCAGTACTTC.